This T cell receptor beta chain was retrieved from a study of spatial heterogeneity in lung cancer (dated by TCRdb to the late 2010s). Background for the entire study: Beta-chain transcripts were consistently detected in greater numbers than alpha-chain transcripts, which likely reflected higher beta-chain transcript abundance. In the raw uncorrected reads, each unique combination of TCR and UMI appeared more than ten times on average. In non-small cell lung cancer, the study quantitatively compared TCR alpha and beta repertoires across several tumor regions, matched nontumor lung, and blood. TCR repertoire features were related to nonsynonymous mutation counts determined by whole-exome sequencing of tumor tissue. Both alpha and beta chains were TCR-sequenced in 200 to 250 tumor regions, approximately 67 matched nontumor lung samples and around 54 PBMC samples obtained at surgery. General conclusions and limits of the study: Additional single-cell paired TCR alpha and beta sequencing was considered necessary to confirm, at a functional level, the hypothesis that regional TCRs recognize regional mutations. Ubiquitous expanded tumor TCRs showed up in blood more often at tumor resection than at routine follow-up.

This clonotype was found once. There is no known antigen for this receptor. No base quality information exists; no much larger clone differs at one position. Evidence from one read is weak. Trimming removed 4 bases from V and 4 bases from J; the gene matches leave 3 bases unexplained. CDR1 and CDR2 (SNHLY, FYNNEI) derive from the germline V gene. The CDR3 spans 14 residues, from the cysteine through the phenylalanine. Only CDR3 DNA remains: 42 bases, in frame from the first base. The meaning of the sample's time point label: sample taken at primary tumor resection. Samples were obtained from approximately 77 patients with early-stage, untreated non-small cell lung cancer from the lung TRACERx cohort. Without any cell sorting, TCR sequencing was performed on whole RNA extracted either from tumor and nontumor lung tissue or from cryopreserved PBMC samples. Only patients with enough RNA available from two or more tumor regions were chosen for TCR sequencing.

Library creation used 5' RACE. The listed sequencing device is NextSeq 500. In the TCR library protocol, a unique molecular identifier was attached to each TCR cDNA molecule so that PCR and sequencing errors could be corrected. On the authors' methods: TCR identification, UMI-based error correction and CDR3 extraction were all carried out with Decombinator tools. Expanded TCRs were defined as those above a frequency of 2 per 1,000, corresponding to the top 1% of the tumor frequency distribution. Renyi diversity was computed with the R vegan package after each repertoire had been subsampled 100 times to 5,000 TCRs. CDR3 similarity networks were built from amino acid triplet string-kernel similarity, with CDR3s being connected when pairwise similarity was above 0.82. Using fastp at Q25 and MiXCR, TCRdb reprocessed the public reads and kept productive beta chains. Rows merge per CDR3 protein into single entries with the most common DNA and genes. TCRdb assigned the V and J calls; the authors' analysis was not used. A total of roughly 80,000 distinct CDR3 sequences appear in this sample, around 7.8% of them only once. The top ten clones comprise 6.8% of the sample.

The receptor was derived from a male donor with early-stage non-small cell lung cancer. The sequencing used PBMCs, collected at surgery. This sequence uses TRBV2 and TRBJ2-3, with 9 middle bases fitting TRBD1. The encoded CDR3 is CASSGTGVPDTQYF. The DNA sequence is TGTGCCAGCAGTGGGACAGGGGTACCAGATACGCAGTATTTT. The full variable domain, with segments outside the CDR3 supplied by the reference TRBV2 and TRBJ2-3 proteins, appears as EPEVTQTPSHQVTQMGQEVILRCVPISNHLYFYWYRQILGQKVEFLVSFYNNEISEKSEIFDDQFSVERPDGSNFTLKIRSTKLEDSAMYFCASSGTGVPDTQYFGPGTRLTVL.